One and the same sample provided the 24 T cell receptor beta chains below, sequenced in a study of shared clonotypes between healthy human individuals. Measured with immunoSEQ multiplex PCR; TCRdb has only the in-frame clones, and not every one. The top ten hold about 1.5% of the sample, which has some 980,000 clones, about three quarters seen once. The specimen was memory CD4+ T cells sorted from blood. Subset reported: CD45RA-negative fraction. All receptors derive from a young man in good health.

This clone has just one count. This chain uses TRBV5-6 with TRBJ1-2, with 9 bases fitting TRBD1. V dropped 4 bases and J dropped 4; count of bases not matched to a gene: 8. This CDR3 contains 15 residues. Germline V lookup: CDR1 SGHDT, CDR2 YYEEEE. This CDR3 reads CASSRGTGSGYGYTF. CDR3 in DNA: TGTGCCAGCAGCCGGGGGACAGGGTCGGGCTATGGCTACACCTTC.

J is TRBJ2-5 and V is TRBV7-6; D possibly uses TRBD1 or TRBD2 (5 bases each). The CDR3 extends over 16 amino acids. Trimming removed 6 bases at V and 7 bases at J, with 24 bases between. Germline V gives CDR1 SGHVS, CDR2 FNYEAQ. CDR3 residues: CASSLRAAEDGGTQYF. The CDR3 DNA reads TGTGCCAGCAGTTTACGGGCAGCGGAGGATGGGGGGACCCAGTACTTC.

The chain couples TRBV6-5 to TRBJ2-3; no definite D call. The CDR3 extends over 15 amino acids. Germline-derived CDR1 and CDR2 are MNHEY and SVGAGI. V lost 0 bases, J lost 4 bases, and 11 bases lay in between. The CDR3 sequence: CASSYSSTGPDTQYF. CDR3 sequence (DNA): TGTGCCAGCAGTTACTCTAGTACCGGGCCAGATACGCAGTATTTT.

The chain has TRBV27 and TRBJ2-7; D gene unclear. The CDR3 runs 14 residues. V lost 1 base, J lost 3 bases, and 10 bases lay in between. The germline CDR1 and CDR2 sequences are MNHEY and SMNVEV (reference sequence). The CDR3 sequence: CASSLYAGVYEQYF. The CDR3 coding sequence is TGTGCCAGCAGTTTATACGCAGGAGTCTACGAGCAGTACTTC.

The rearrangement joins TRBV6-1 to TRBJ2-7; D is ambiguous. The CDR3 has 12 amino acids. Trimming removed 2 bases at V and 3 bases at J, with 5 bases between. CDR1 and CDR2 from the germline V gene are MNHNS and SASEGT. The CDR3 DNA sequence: TGTGCCAGCAGTGAACGGAGCTACGAGCAGTACTTC. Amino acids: CASSERSYEQYF.

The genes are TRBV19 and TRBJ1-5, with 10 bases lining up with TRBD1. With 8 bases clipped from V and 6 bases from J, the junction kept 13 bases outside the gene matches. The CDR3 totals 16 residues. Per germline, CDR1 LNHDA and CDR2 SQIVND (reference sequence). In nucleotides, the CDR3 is TGTGCCAGTCTGAAGGGGACAGGGGAGTCGATTCAGCCCCAGCATTTT. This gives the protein CASLKGTGESIQPQHF.

The CDR3 protein is CASSEPAYEQYF. The CDR3 nucleotides read TGTGCCAGCAGTGAACCCGCCTACGAGCAGTACTTC. The chain carries TRBV6-1 and TRBJ2-7, with no clear D. V gave up 2 bases and J gave up 2 bases, with 4 bases separating them. The CDR3 runs to 12 residues. CDR1 is MNHNS and CDR2 is SASEGT in the germline V gene.

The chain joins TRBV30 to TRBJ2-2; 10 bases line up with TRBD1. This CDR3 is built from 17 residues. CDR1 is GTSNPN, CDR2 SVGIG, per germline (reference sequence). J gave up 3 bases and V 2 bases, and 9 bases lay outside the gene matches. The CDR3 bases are TGTGCCTGGAGTCCGATCAGAGGGACAGGGGACACCGGGGAGCTGTTTTTT. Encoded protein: CAWSPIRGTGDTGELFF.

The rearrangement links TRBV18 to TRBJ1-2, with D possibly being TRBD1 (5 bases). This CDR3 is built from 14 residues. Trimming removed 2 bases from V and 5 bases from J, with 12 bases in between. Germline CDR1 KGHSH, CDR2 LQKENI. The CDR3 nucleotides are TGTGCCAGCTCACCAACACAGGAGGGGTATGGCTACACCTTC. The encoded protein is CASSPTQEGYGYTF.

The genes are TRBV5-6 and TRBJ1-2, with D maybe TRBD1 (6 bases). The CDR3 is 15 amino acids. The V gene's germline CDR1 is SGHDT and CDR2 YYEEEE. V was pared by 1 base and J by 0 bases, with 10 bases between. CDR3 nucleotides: TGTGCCAGCAGCTTGTACCAGGGGACTAACTATGGCTACACCTTC. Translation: CASSLYQGTNYGYTF.

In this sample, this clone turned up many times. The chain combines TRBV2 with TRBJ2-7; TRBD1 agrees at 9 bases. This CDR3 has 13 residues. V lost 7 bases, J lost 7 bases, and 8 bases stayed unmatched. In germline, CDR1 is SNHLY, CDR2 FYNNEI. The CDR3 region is CASTEDRGREQYF. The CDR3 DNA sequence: TGTGCCAGCACCGAGGACAGGGGCCGGGAGCAGTACTTC. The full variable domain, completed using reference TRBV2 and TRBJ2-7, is EPEVTQTPSHQVTQMGQEVILRCVPISNHLYFYWYRQILGQKVEFLVSFYNNEISEKSEIFDDQFSVERPDGSNFTLKIRSTKLEDSAMYFCASTEDRGREQYFGPGTRLTVT.

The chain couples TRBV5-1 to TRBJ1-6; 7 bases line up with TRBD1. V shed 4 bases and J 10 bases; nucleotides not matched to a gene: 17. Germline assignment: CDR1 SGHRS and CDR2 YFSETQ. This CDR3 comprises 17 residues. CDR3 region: CASSQQGIEIRSSPLHF. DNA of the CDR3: TGCGCCAGCAGCCAACAGGGGATCGAGATCCGTTCCTCACCCCTCCACTTT.

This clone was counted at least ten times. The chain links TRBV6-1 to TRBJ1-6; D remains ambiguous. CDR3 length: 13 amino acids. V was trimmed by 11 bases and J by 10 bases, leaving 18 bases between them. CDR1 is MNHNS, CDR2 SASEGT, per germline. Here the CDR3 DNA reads TGTGCCGCCTGCGCTGAGGCAGGCTCACCCCTCCACTTT. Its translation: CAACAEAGSPLHF.

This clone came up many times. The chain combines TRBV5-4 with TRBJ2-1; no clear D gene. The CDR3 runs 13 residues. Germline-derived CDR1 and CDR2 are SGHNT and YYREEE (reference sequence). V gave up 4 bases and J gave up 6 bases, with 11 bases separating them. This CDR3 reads CASSRSTINEQFF. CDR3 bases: TGTGCCAGCAGCCGAAGTACTATCAATGAGCAGTTCTTC. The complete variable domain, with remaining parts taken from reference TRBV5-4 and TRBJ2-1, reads ETGVTQSPTHLIKTRGQQVTLRCSSQSGHNTVSWYQQALGQGPQFIFQYYREEENGRGNFPPRFSGLQFPNYSSELNVNALELDDSALYLCASSRSTINEQFFGPGTRLTVL.

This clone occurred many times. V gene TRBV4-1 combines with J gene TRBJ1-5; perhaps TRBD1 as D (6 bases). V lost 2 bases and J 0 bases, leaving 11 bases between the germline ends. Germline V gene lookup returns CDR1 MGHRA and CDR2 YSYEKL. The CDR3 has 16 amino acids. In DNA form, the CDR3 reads TGCGCCAGCAGCCAATTTGACAGGATTAGCAATCAGCCCCAGCATTTT. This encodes CASSQFDRISNQPQHF.

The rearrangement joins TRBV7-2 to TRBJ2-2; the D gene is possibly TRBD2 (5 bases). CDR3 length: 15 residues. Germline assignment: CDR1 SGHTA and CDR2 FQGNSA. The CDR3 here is CAMQWGVANTGELFF. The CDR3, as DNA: TGTGCGATGCAGTGGGGAGTTGCTAACACCGGGGAGCTGTTTTTT. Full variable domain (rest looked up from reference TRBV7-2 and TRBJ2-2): GAGVSQSPSNKVTEKGKDVELRCDPISGHTALYWYRQSLGQGLEFLIYFQGNSAPDKSGLPSDRFSAERTGGSVSTLTIQRTQQEDSAVYLCAMQWGVANTGELFFGEGSRLTVL.

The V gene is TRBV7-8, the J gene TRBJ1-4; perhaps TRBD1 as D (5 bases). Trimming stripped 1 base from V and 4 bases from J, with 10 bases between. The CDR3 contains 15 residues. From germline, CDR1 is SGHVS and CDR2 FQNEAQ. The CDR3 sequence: CASSLDQGVNEKLFF. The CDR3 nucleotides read TGTGCCAGCAGCTTAGATCAGGGAGTTAATGAAAAACTGTTTTTT.

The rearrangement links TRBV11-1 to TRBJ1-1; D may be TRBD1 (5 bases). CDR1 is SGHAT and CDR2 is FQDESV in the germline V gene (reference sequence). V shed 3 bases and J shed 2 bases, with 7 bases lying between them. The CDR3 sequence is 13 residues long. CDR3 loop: CASSFGGNTEAFF. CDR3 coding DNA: TGTGCCAGCAGCTTTGGGGGAAACACTGAAGCTTTCTTT.

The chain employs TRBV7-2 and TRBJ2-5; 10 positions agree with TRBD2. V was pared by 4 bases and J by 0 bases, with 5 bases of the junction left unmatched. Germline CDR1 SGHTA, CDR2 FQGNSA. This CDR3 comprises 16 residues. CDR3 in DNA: TGTGCCAGCAGCTCACGACTAGCGGGTAACCAAGAGACCCAGTACTTC. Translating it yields CASSSRLAGNQETQYF.

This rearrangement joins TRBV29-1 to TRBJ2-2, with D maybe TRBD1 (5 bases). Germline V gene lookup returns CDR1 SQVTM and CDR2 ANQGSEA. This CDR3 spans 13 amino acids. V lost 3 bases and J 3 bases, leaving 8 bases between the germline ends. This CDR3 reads CSVDVGDTGELFF. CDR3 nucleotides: TGCAGCGTTGATGTAGGGGACACCGGGGAGCTGTTTTTT.

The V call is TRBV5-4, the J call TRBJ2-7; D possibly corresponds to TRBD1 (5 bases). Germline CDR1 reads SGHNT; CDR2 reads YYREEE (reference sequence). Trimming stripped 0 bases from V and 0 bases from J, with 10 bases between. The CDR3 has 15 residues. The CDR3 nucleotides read TGTGCCAGCAGCTTGGGGCAGGGCGACTCCTACGAGCAGTACTTC. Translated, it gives CASSLGQGDSYEQYF.

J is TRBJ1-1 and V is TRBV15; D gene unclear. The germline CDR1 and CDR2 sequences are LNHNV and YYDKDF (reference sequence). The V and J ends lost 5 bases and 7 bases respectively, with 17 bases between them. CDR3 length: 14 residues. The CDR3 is CATSAGFQVIEAFF. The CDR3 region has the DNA TGTGCCACCAGCGCCGGCTTCCAGGTGATTGAAGCTTTCTTT.

In DNA form, the CDR3 reads TGCGCCAGCAGCCAGGGGCGGGGGGGAGTATACGAGCAGTACTTC. Its translation: CASSQGRGGVYEQYF. V gene TRBV4-1 combines with J gene TRBJ2-7, with 9 bases that match TRBD2. The V gene end was trimmed by 3 bases and the J gene end by 4 bases; junction bases not matched to a gene: 7. Germline CDR1 and CDR2: MGHRA and YSYEKL. The length of the CDR3 is 15 residues.

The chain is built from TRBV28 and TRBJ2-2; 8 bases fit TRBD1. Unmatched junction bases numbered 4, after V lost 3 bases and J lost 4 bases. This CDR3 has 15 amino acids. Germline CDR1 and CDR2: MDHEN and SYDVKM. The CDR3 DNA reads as TGTGCCAGCAGTTTGTCAGGGGGCCGCACCGGGGAGCTGTTTTTT. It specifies CASSLSGGRTGELFF.